This T cell receptor beta chain came from a study of blood T cells in healthy people across ages. For the second PCR, which ran for roughly 6 to 12 cycles, a sample-barcoded 5' primer and a J-beta primer mix were used. TCRdb re-derived calls from the 5' RACE reads in MiXCR, one entry per CDR3 protein. The sample has approximately 670,000 distinct CDR3 sequences; around two fifths are singletons. Study-level results: In long-lived donors, naive CD4+ cell counts and diversity exceeded those of aged donors.

Per the germline V gene, CDR1 is SGHTA and CDR2 is FQGNSA. The CDR3 totals 15 residues. Germline trimming cut 6 bases from V and 2 bases from J; bases unmatched to any gene: 8. This clonotype was seen a handful of times. The target antigen is unknown. The chain uses TRBV7-2 and TRBJ2-3, with 7 positions matching TRBD2. Input material: blood. The source of this sequence is a man of 80 years or more in good health. The CDR3 DNA is TGTGCCAGCAGGGAGACGGGACTAATCACAGATACGCAGTATTTT. It specifies CASRETGLITDTQYF.